This T cell receptor beta chain was sequenced for a study of human T cells and chemical hapten exposure. Study-level results: Counts of TCRs expanded at PT1 correlated positively with patch test score.

In TCRdb, the RACE reads were re-called with MiXCR into one record per CDR3 protein. The table lists tens of thousands of distinct CDR3 sequences, around 7.9% of them singletons. Time point: patch test 2, 6 weeks after DPC sensitization. The treatment: therapeutic diphenylcyclopropenone sensitization with weekly scalp DPC. Comment on this clonotype: Its antigen is unknown.

Germline V CDR1 and CDR2: SGHTA, FQGNSA. Trimming took 8 bases from V and 5 from J; bases not matched to a gene: 15. The CDR3 runs 18 residues. J is TRBJ2-5 and V is TRBV7-2, with 15 positions matching TRBD2. This receptor was identified in a woman aged 50 to 60 with alopecia areata. Some clones in this sample may be carry-over from other donors' samples. Sample: whole blood, taken in connection with sensitization to the hapten diphenylcyclopropenone (DPC). The DNA of the CDR3 is TGTGCCAGCTTAGGCGGACTAGCGGGAGGGAGGTCTAGGGAGACCCAGTACTTC. Amino acids: CASLGGLAGGRSRETQYF.